This passage covers 14 T cell receptor beta chains from one sample sequenced in a study of T cells in Graves' hyperthyroidism and ophthalmopathy. RNA transcripts gave rise to amplified TCR beta CDR3 regions. HTBI primers drove first-round RT-PCR of the TCR CDR3. In TCRdb, the multiplex PCR reads were re-called with MiXCR into one record per CDR3 protein. The table shows more than 500,000 distinct CDR3 sequences, with around 45% occurring only once. The sample taken for sequencing was peripheral blood or thyroid tissue (not recorded which). The receptors stem from an adult woman with Graves' disease, either hyperthyroidism or ophthalmopathy (not recorded which).

This clonotype was counted ten times or more. The gene calls are TRBV12-3 or TRBV12-4 and TRBJ1-5, with D possibly being TRBD1 (5 bases). Trimming took off 7 bases at V and 7 bases at J, with 11 bases between the two ends. This CDR3 region has 12 residues. CDR3 loop: CASTEGPQPQHF. Written as DNA, the CDR3 is TGTGCCAGCACCGAGGGGCCGCAGCCCCAGCATTTT.

The V gene is TRBV7-9, the J gene TRBJ1-5; D is perhaps TRBD1 (6 bases). With 2 bases removed from V and 7 bases from J, the gap between germline ends came to 12 bases. The CDR3 runs 14 residues. The germline CDR1 and CDR2 sequences are SEHNR and FQNEAQ (reference sequence). The CDR3 sequence is CASSLRGAVQPQHF. CDR3 in DNA: TGTGCCAGCAGCTTACGGGGGGCGGTGCAGCCCCAGCATTTT.

The chain uses TRBV15 and TRBJ1-5, with a possible D match to TRBD1 (5 bases). Germline V gene sequence: CDR1 LNHNV, CDR2 YYDKDF (reference sequence). Trimming stripped 4 bases from V and 3 bases from J, with 10 bases between. The CDR3 consists of 14 residues. CDR3 sequence reads: CATSTGTVNQPQHF. CDR3 DNA sequence: TGTGCCACCAGCACTGGGACGGTCAATCAGCCCCAGCATTTT.

As regards this clonotype: Germline is not matched at one junction end, which may reflect a read error. The V call is TRBV10-1, the J call TRBJ2-5; 8 bases agree with TRBD1. Germline V CDR1 and CDR2: WNHNN, SYGVQD (reference sequence). CDR3 size: 13 residues. CDR3 in amino acids: CASRSWTGETQYF. CDR3 bases: TGTGCCAGCAGATCCTGGACAGGGGAGACCCAGTACTTC.

Ten or more counts support this clonotype. V usage is TRBV19 and J usage is TRBJ2-2; D gene unclear. Looked up from germline, CDR1 is LNHDA and CDR2 is SQIVND (reference sequence). Between the trimmed V and J ends, which lost 8 bases and 8 bases, there was a span of 18 bases. This CDR3 spans 14 amino acids. The CDR3 spells CASWSSQVWGELFF. The CDR3, as DNA: TGTGCCAGTTGGAGTAGCCAGGTTTGGGGGGAGCTGTTTTTT.

V usage is TRBV7-9 and J usage is TRBJ1-6; 7 positions agree with TRBD1. Germline trimming cut 5 bases from V and 4 bases from J; bases unmatched to any gene: 8. The CDR3 spans 16 residues. Germline assignment: CDR1 SEHNR and CDR2 FQNEAQ (reference sequence). The CDR3 DNA follows: TGTGCCAGCAGCCACACTCGGACAGGTTATAATTCACCCCTCCACTTT. It encodes CASSHTRTGYNSPLHF. Supplemented by reference TRBV7-9 and TRBJ1-6, the full variable domain reads DTGVSQNPRHKITKRGQNVTFRCDPISEHNRLYWYRQTLGQGPEFLTYFQNEAQLEKSRLLSDRFSAERPKGSFSTLEIQRTEQGDSAMYLCASSHTRTGYNSPLHFGNGTRLTVT.

This chain links TRBV20-1 with TRBJ2-7; 8 bases are a match to TRBD2. The junction had 6 bases not matched to a gene; V was cut back by 0 bases and J by 5 bases. The CDR3 runs to 14 residues. Germline loops: CDR1 DFQATT, CDR2 SNEGSKA (reference sequence). The CDR3 DNA reads as TGCAGTGCTAGAGATTCGGGAGGGCCCCACGAGCAGTACTTC. Translated, it gives CSARDSGGPHEQYF.

Of note for this clonotype: A read error may be the cause here, since a much bigger clone is one base away. No conserved phenylalanine or tryptophan is present at the end of the CDR3, so a read error is the likely explanation. The chain recombines TRBV6-5 with TRBJ2-7; 7 bases fit TRBD1. After removal of 4 bases from V and 0 bases from J, the junction contained 9 bases not matched to a gene. Looked up from germline, CDR1 is MNHEY and CDR2 is SVGAGI. The CDR3 is 16 residues long. The CDR3 spells CASSSSGTVYSYEQYL. CDR3 coding DNA: TGTGCCAGCAGTTCATCCGGGACAGTCTACTCCTACGAGCAGTACCTC.

A note on this clonotype: At one of its ends the junction is not consistent with the germline gene, which may arise from a read error. The chain carries TRBV11-1 and TRBJ2-2; D possibly corresponds to TRBD2 (5 bases). Per germline, CDR1 SGHAT and CDR2 FQDESV (reference sequence). This CDR3 spans 16 amino acids. The CDR3: CASSFERERNTGELLF. Here the CDR3 DNA reads TGTGCCAGCAGCTTCGAAAGGGAGAGGAACACCGGGGAGCTGCTTTTT.

The chain uses TRBV29-1 and TRBJ2-5; possibly TRBD2 for D (5 bases). The V and J ends lost 5 bases and 5 bases respectively, with 15 bases between them. Looked up from germline, CDR1 is SQVTM and CDR2 is ANQGSEA. The CDR3 extends over 13 amino acids. The CDR3 is CSVHAFGVETQYF. Here the CDR3 DNA reads TGCAGCGTTCACGCCTTCGGGGTGGAGACCCAGTACTTC. Full variable domain (rest looked up from reference TRBV29-1 and TRBJ2-5): SAVISQKPSRDICQRGTSLTIQCQVDSQVTMMFWYRQQPGQSLTLIATANQGSEATYESGFVIDKFPISRPNLTFSTLTVSNMSPEDSSIYLCSVHAFGVETQYFGPGTRLLVL.

This clonotype has a count of ten or more. The V gene is TRBV14, the J gene TRBJ2-7; 7 bases match TRBD2. The ends lost 4 bases at V and 3 bases at J; junction bases unmatched: 15. Germline CDR1 and CDR2: SGHDN and FVKESK. The CDR3 spans 17 residues. CDR3 sequence: CASSRAKWLADIYEQYF. DNA of the CDR3: TGTGCCAGCAGCCGAGCTAAATGGCTAGCGGATATCTACGAGCAGTACTTC.

For this clonotype: Lacking the conserved final phenylalanine or tryptophan, this CDR3 likely reflects a read error. Because the CDR3's place on the DNA is in doubt, the DNA is left out and the CDR3 is given as listed by TCRdb. CDR3 residues: CASSHDLS. The rearrangement uses TRBV5-5 and TRBJ2-6. CDR1 is SGHKS and CDR2 is YYEKEE in the germline V gene (reference sequence). The CDR3 has 8 residues if both end residues are counted.

This clonotype has only one observation. The rearrangement joins TRBV20-1 to TRBJ2-5, with 9 nucleotides matching TRBD2. The CDR3 extends over 16 amino acids. V shed 6 bases, J shed 4 bases, and the junction held 15 bases outside the gene matches. Germline values: CDR1 DFQATT, CDR2 SNEGSKA (reference sequence). CDR3 DNA sequence: TGCAGTGCCCCTCGGGTAGCGGGAGATGGGGGAGAGACCCAGTACTTC. Its translation is CSAPRVAGDGGETQYF.

The gene calls are TRBV2 and TRBJ1-5, with 7 bases lining up with TRBD1. This CDR3 has 16 residues. The germline V gene has CDR1 SNHLY and CDR2 FYNNEI. The V and J ends lost 8 bases and 0 bases, in that order; junction bases with no gene match: 10. The CDR3 DNA follows: TGTGCCAGCCAAGAATGGACAGGCTATAGCAATCAGCCCCAGCATTTT. It specifies CASQEWTGYSNQPQHF.